This T cell receptor beta chain was found in a study of cytomegalovirus exposure and HLA in healthy donors. Overall study results and limits: After further analysis at a later stage, 17,000 or so TCR beta sequences were associated with HLA alleles at 0.05 false discovery rate. According to a later analysis, donors in an Asian-associated ancestry cluster reportedly had fewer N-insertions than the 666-donor mean. Many donors carried some public TCRs, although rarity characterized most TCR sequences. Previous analysis showed most TCR beta V segments were productive about 90% or about 30% of the time.

PCR was performed using 60 Vbeta and 13 Jbeta primers. Sequenced by immunoSEQ multiplex PCR; TCRdb stores in-frame clones only, minus some. The table lists under 110,000 clones, about 64% of them singletons, with 2.5% to 3% in the top ten. The CDR3 extends over 19 amino acids. V gave up 1 base and J gave up 2 bases; unmatched junction bases: 15. Germline loops: CDR1 GTSNPN, CDR2 SVGIG (reference sequence). For this clone: Its antigen is unidentified.

The chain has TRBV30 and TRBJ2-7; 12 bases line up with TRBD2. The sequence was obtained from a female donor in good health and CMV-seronegative. Source material: PBMCs. For the CDR3, the DNA is TGTGCCTGGAGTGCGAGGGGGCTAGCGGGAGGGCCGTCGGCCTACGAGCAGTACTTC. This gives the protein CAWSARGLAGGPSAYEQYF.